This is a list of T cell receptor beta chains from one sample in a study of T-cell memory formation after mild COVID-19. Via MiXCR, TCRdb re-called the 5' RACE reads, giving one row per CDR3 protein. The sample includes tens of thousands of distinct CDR3 sequences, roughly 16% of them seen just once. Sequenced input: PBMCs or a T cell subset sorted from them (not recorded which). The receptors were gathered from a young man who had mild COVID-19 (a few samples of this study predate the infection). Cell type and time point are not known. The CDR3 runs from the conserved cysteine through the conserved F or W. A D gene is named only where the DNA matches it firmly. Clone size, where shown, is once, few, many, or a class for clones that have expanded.

d_call j_call v_call clone_size cdr3_aa cdr3_nt
- TRBJ2-3 TRBV7-9 - CASSLSLGSTDTQYF TGTGCCAGCAGCTTATCCCTCGGGAGCACAGATACGCAGTATTTT
TRBD2 TRBJ2-1 TRBV7-9 - CASRSRGGHEQFF TGTGCCAGCAGATCGCGGGGGGGCCATGAGCAGTTCTTC
TRBD1 TRBJ2-5 TRBV6-5 many CASSYGTAAGTQYF TGTGCCAGCAGTTACGGGACAGCGGCCGGGACCCAGTACTTC
- TRBJ2-5 TRBV4-1 few CASSQVGGGLNQETQYF TGCGCCAGCAGCCAAGTCGGGGGAGGCTTGAACCAAGAGACCCAGTACTTC
- TRBJ2-1 TRBV5-1 many CASRFSYNEQFF TGCGCCAGTCGATTCTCCTACAATGAGCAGTTCTTC
TRBD1 TRBJ2-7 TRBV4-3 - CASSPTTGSAYEQYF TGCGCCAGCAGCCCCACGACAGGGAGTGCCTACGAGCAGTACTTC
TRBD1 TRBJ1-2 TRBV5-1 few CASSPGQGFYGYTF TGCGCCAGCAGCCCGGGACAGGGTTTTTATGGCTACACCTTC
TRBD1 TRBJ1-6 TRBV20-1 - CSARDGSVGQGSRSPLHF TGCAGTGCTAGAGATGGATCCGTCGGACAGGGATCAAGGTCACCCCTCCACTTT
TRBD2 TRBJ2-1 TRBV7-9 few CASSSTTSGGANEQFF TGTGCCAGCAGCTCGACGACTAGCGGGGGTGCAAATGAGCAGTTCTTC
TRBD2 TRBJ2-2 TRBV29-1 - CSVESTGGRTGELFF TGCAGCGTTGAATCTACGGGGGGGAGGACCGGGGAACTGTTTTTT
- TRBJ1-6 TRBV7-9 - CASSLSDSNSPLHF TGTGCCAGCAGCTTATCGGATTCTAATTCACCCCTCCACTTT
- TRBJ1-4 TRBV4-1 - CASSPDRHNEKLFF TGCGCCAGCAGCCCGGACAGACATAATGAAAAACTGTTTTTT
- TRBJ2-6 TRBV7-6 - CASSFRGLTGANVLTF TGTGCCAGCAGCTTCAGGGGTTTAACTGGGGCCAACGTCCTGACTTTC
TRBD2 TRBJ2-1 TRBV5-1 few CASSLGGAGEQFF TGCGCCAGCAGCCTCGGGGGGGCTGGTGAGCAGTTCTTC
- TRBJ2-5 TRBV20-1 few CSARKTDYMYQETQYF TGCAGTGCAAGGAAGACCGACTACATGTACCAAGAGACCCAGTACTTC
- TRBJ1-1 TRBV9 many CASSGLIRGTEAFF TGTGCCAGCAGCGGACTGATTCGGGGCACTGAAGCTTTCTTT
- TRBJ1-5 TRBV5-1 few CASSSTGTGQPQHF TGCGCCAGCAGCTCCACAGGGACGGGGCAGCCCCAGCATTTT
- TRBJ1-2 TRBV4-2 few CASSRRQDYGYTF TGTGCCAGCAGCCGGAGACAGGACTATGGCTACACCTTC
- TRBJ1-2 TRBV6-5 - CASSLQGTGYGYTF TGTGCCAGCAGTCTACAGGGAACGGGCTATGGCTACACCTTC
- TRBJ2-1 TRBV12-5 few CASGPSASFNEQFF TGTGCTAGTGGTCCCTCGGCTAGCTTTAATGAGCAGTTCTTC
- TRBJ1-2 TRBV29-1 few CSVVPSQQGVNGYTF TGCAGCGTTGTCCCCAGCCAACAAGGAGTTAATGGCTACACCTTC
- TRBJ1-2 TRBV25-1 few CASSEYGDNYGYTF TGTGCCAGCAGTGAATACGGGGATAACTATGGCTACACCTTC
TRBD2 TRBJ2-1 TRBV20-1 few CSALAGYNEQFF TGCAGTGCGCTAGCGGGCTACAATGAGCAGTTCTTC